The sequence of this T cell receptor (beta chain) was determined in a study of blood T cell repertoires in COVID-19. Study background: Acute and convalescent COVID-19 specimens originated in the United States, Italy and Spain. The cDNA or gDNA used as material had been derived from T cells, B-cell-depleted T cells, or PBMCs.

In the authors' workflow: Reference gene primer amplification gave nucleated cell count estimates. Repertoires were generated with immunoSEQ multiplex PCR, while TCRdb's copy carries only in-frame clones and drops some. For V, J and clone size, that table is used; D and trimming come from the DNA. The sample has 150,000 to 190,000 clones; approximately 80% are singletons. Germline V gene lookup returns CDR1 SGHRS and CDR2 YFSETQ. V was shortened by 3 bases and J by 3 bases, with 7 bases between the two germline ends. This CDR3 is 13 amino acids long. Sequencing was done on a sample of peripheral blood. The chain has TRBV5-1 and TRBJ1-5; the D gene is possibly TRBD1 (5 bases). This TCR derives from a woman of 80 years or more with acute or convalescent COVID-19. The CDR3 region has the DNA TGCGCCAGCAGCTGGGGGGACAATCAGCCCCAGCATTTT. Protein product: CASSWGDNQPQHF.